The 3 T cell receptor beta chains reported below all come from one sample, sequenced in a study of CD8+ T cells in alopecia areata. RNA extraction was followed by reverse transcription into cDNA, which acted as the sequencing template. The method was immunoSEQ multiplex PCR; TCRdb's version includes in-frame clones alone and lacks a portion of them. This table holds 90,000 to 150,000 clones, around two fifths found once. Sequencing input: CD4+ T cells sorted from blood. The source is a human donor with alopecia areata.

This chain uses TRBV2 with TRBJ2-1, with 16 bases lining up with TRBD2. The CDR3 is 15 amino acids. The V gene's germline CDR1 is SNHLY and CDR2 FYNNEI. The V segment lost 6 bases and the J segment 7 bases; nucleotides outside the gene matches: 3. CDR3: CASSSGLAGGNEQFF. The CDR3 nucleotides read TGTGCCAGCAGCTCGGGACTAGCGGGAGGGAATGAGCAGTTCTTC.

The chain links TRBV23-1 to TRBJ1-1, with D unresolved. TRBV23-1 is noted as an ORF with a role that remains uncertain. The CDR3 has 14 residues. Trimming shortened V by 4 bases and J by 4 bases, and 13 bases separated the two germline ends. The DNA of the CDR3 is TGCGCCAGCAGTCTTAGGGCCAGCGTCACTGAAGCTTTCTTT. This translates into CASSLRASVTEAFF.

This rearrangement joins TRBV7-2 to TRBJ2-2; D unresolved. Between the trimmed V and J ends, which lost 3 bases and 1 base, there was a span of 6 bases. CDR1 and CDR2 from the germline V gene are SGHTA and FQGNSA. The CDR3 is 14 residues long. The CDR3 is CASSFVGNTGELFF. The CDR3 nucleotides read TGTGCCAGCAGCTTCGTCGGGAACACCGGGGAGCTGTTTTTT.